The 24 T cell receptor beta chains listed next were all sequenced from one sample in a study of blood T cell repertoires in COVID-19. Clones were sequenced by immunoSEQ multiplex PCR, and TCRdb holds only the in-frame ones, with some missing. This sample has approximately 470,000 clones, with about nine tenths found just once. Sequenced sample: PBMCs or T cells enriched from blood (not recorded which). These receptors were obtained from a woman aged 18 to 35 who had recovered from COVID-19.

This chain joins TRBV11-2 and TRBJ1-2, with D perhaps matching TRBD1 (5 bases). The CDR3 runs 15 residues. Trimming took off 3 bases at V and 7 bases at J, with 18 bases between the two ends. Germline-derived CDR1 and CDR2 are SGHAT and FQNNGV. CDR3 DNA: TGTGCCAGCAGCTTGGGGAGGGGCTCGATCGGTGGCTACACCTTC. It specifies CASSLGRGSIGGYTF. The complete variable domain, with remaining parts taken from reference TRBV11-2 and TRBJ1-2, reads EAGVAQSPRYKIIEKRQSVAFWCNPISGHATLYWYQQILGQGPKLLIQFQNNGVVDDSQLPKDRFSAERLKGVDSTLKIQPAKLEDSAVYLCASSLGRGSIGGYTFGSGTRLTVV.

V and J are TRBV5-5 and TRBJ1-2, with D unresolved. V was cut by 0 bases and J by 4 bases, with 10 bases left in between. The CDR3 runs 14 residues. Germline V gene sequence: CDR1 SGHKS, CDR2 YYEKEE (reference sequence). The CDR3 DNA reads as TGTGCCAGCAGCTTGGGGTTGAGTTTCTATGGCTACACCTTC. As protein: CASSLGLSFYGYTF.

The chain couples TRBV7-9 to TRBJ1-5; the match to TRBD1 covers 7 bases. Germline V gene sequence: CDR1 SEHNR, CDR2 FQNEAQ (reference sequence). CDR3 length equals 15 residues. The ends lost 2 bases at V and 1 base at J; junction bases unmatched: 2. The CDR3 nucleotides are TGTGCCAGCAGCTTAACAGGGGAAAGCAATCAGCCCCAGCATTTT. As protein: CASSLTGESNQPQHF.

V and J are TRBV9 and TRBJ1-2; TRBD1 agrees at 8 bases. V lost 2 bases, J lost 5 bases, and 2 bases stayed unmatched. CDR3 length: 13 residues. In germline, CDR1 is SGDLS, CDR2 YYNGEE. CDR3 sequence reads: CASSVGTGYGYTF. The CDR3, as DNA: TGTGCCAGCAGCGTCGGGACAGGTTATGGCTACACCTTC.

V usage is TRBV11-2 and J usage is TRBJ2-3, with D possibly matching TRBD2 (5 bases). V lost 3 bases and J 3 bases, leaving 7 bases between the germline ends. Germline V gene data show CDR1 as SGHAT and CDR2 as FQNNGV. This CDR3 spans 13 amino acids. The CDR3: CASSLDLTDTQYF. Here the CDR3 DNA reads TGTGCCAGCAGCTTGGACTTAACAGATACGCAGTATTTT.

The V gene is TRBV6-5, the J gene TRBJ1-1; 7 bases are a match to TRBD1. V shed 3 bases, J shed 1 base, and the junction held 5 bases outside the gene matches. CDR3 length: 15 residues. Germline V CDR1 and CDR2: MNHEY, SVGAGI. The CDR3 DNA follows: TGTGCCAGCAGTTATCAGGGGGTGGGGAACACTGAAGCTTTCTTT. Translation gives CASSYQGVGNTEAFF.

The V gene is TRBV10-3, the J gene TRBJ2-7; TRBD1 might be the D (5 bases). Per the germline V gene, CDR1 is ENHRY and CDR2 is SYGVKD. Trimming stripped 5 bases from V and 3 bases from J, with 11 bases between. This CDR3 has 13 amino acids. CDR3: CAISKDKHYEQYF. In nucleotides, the CDR3 is TGTGCCATCAGTAAGGACAAGCACTACGAGCAGTACTTC.

The gene calls are TRBV25-1 and TRBJ2-5; TRBD1 matches at 8 bases. CDR3 size: 15 residues. Germline CDR1 is MGHDK and CDR2 is SYGVNS. With V trimmed by 10 bases and J by 4 bases, 14 bases remained unmatched. CDR3 amino acids: CATQDRVRLGETQYF. CDR3 DNA sequence: TGTGCCACCCAGGACAGGGTTAGATTGGGAGAGACCCAGTACTTC.

The rearrangement links TRBV27 to TRBJ2-2; 7 bases fit TRBD2. The CDR3 is 16 amino acids. Germline V CDR1 and CDR2: MNHEY, SMNVEV (reference sequence). V trimming: 0 bases; J trimming: 6 bases; junction bases outside the gene matches: 7. CDR3 region: CASSLSIAAGAGELFF. CDR3 DNA: TGTGCCAGCAGTTTATCGATCGCCGCGGGGGCCGGGGAGCTGTTTTTT.

This rearrangement joins TRBV5-4 to TRBJ2-5; TRBD2 matches at 9 bases. Germline CDR1 is SGHNT and CDR2 is YYREEE (reference sequence). With V trimmed by 0 bases and J by 4 bases, 7 bases remained unmatched. The CDR3 is 16 amino acids. CDR3 in amino acids: CASSLEAGGRIETQYF. For the CDR3, the DNA is TGTGCCAGCAGCTTGGAGGCGGGGGGGCGAATAGAGACCCAGTACTTC.

V and J are TRBV14 and TRBJ2-1; the D is unclear. Germline CDR1 and CDR2: SGHDN and FVKESK. Deletions cut 1 base from V and 6 bases from J, with 13 bases between. The CDR3 covers 15 residues. The CDR3 protein is CASSQGVVSRNEQFF. Written as DNA, the CDR3 is TGTGCCAGCAGCCAAGGAGTAGTTAGCCGCAATGAGCAGTTCTTC.

This chain joins TRBV9 and TRBJ1-6; 10 bases are shared with TRBD1. CDR3 size: 17 residues. The germline V gene has CDR1 SGDLS and CDR2 YYNGEE. V was pared by 4 bases and J by 4 bases, with 8 bases of the junction left unmatched. Here the CDR3 reads CASSPSTGGPYNSPLHF. The CDR3 bases are TGTGCCAGCAGCCCGTCGACAGGGGGCCCTTATAATTCACCCCTCCACTTT.

The CDR3 region is CASSLGGQGAPYEQYF. The CDR3 DNA sequence: TGTGCCAGCAGCTTAGGAGGACAGGGGGCTCCCTACGAGCAGTACTTC. The rearrangement links TRBV7-8 to TRBJ2-7, with TRBD1 matching over 11 bases. Per germline, CDR1 SGHVS and CDR2 FQNEAQ. This CDR3 has 16 residues. J lost 2 bases, V lost 1 base, and 4 bases had no gene match.

V is TRBV5-6 and J is TRBJ2-1, with 7 positions matching TRBD1. V lost 4 bases to trimming and J lost 6 bases; unmatched junction nucleotides: 1. The V gene's germline CDR1 is SGHDT and CDR2 YYEEEE. The CDR3 contains 12 residues. The CDR3 nucleotides are TGTGCCAGCAGCCAGGGGGTCAATGAGCAGTTCTTC. This gives the protein CASSQGVNEQFF.

The DNA for the CDR3 is TGTGCCAGCAGTGTGGGCAGGGATAGTGAAGCTTTCTTT. Translating it yields CASSVGRDSEAFF. The V gene is TRBV2, the J gene TRBJ1-1; TRBD1 might be the D (5 bases). The length of the CDR3 is 13 residues. V was clipped by 4 bases and J by 7 bases, with 13 bases between them. CDR1 and CDR2 (germline): SNHLY, FYNNEI. Full variable domain (missing parts from reference TRBV2 and TRBJ1-1): EPEVTQTPSHQVTQMGQEVILRCVPISNHLYFYWYRQILGQKVEFLVSFYNNEISEKSEIFDDQFSVERPDGSNFTLKIRSTKLEDSAMYFCASSVGRDSEAFFGQGTRLTVV.

This chain links TRBV5-1 with TRBJ1-2; D is possibly TRBD1 (5 bases). Germline lookup yields CDR1 SGHRS and CDR2 YFSETQ. V was shortened by 0 bases and J by 1 base, with 16 bases between the two germline ends. The CDR3 is 17 amino acids. DNA of the CDR3: TGCGCCAGCAGCTTGGCGGGGGGGAAGAACCTTAACTATGGCTACACCTTC. It translates to CASSLAGGKNLNYGYTF.

This chain connects TRBV2 to TRBJ2-7, with D maybe TRBD1 (6 bases). This CDR3 is 14 amino acids long. The V end was cut by 1 base, the J end by 5 bases, with 12 bases between. Germline loops: CDR1 SNHLY, CDR2 FYNNEI. The CDR3 spells CASSEDRVANEQYF. In nucleotides, the CDR3 is TGTGCCAGCAGTGAAGACAGGGTGGCCAACGAGCAGTACTTC. The whole variable domain, remainder taken from reference TRBV2 and TRBJ2-7, is EPEVTQTPSHQVTQMGQEVILRCVPISNHLYFYWYRQILGQKVEFLVSFYNNEISEKSEIFDDQFSVERPDGSNFTLKIRSTKLEDSAMYFCASSEDRVANEQYFGPGTRLTVT.

The chain combines TRBV14 with TRBJ2-3, with D tentatively TRBD1 (6 bases). The V gene lost 4 bases and the J gene lost 3 bases, with 20 bases spanning the gap. Per the germline V gene, CDR1 is SGHDN and CDR2 is FVKESK. The CDR3 is 17 residues long. As DNA, the CDR3 is TGTGCCAGCAGCCCGAGCATAACAGGGATTCGTACAGATACGCAGTATTTT. It encodes CASSPSITGIRTDTQYF.

V gene TRBV6-5 combines with J gene TRBJ2-1, with a tentative D call TRBD2 (7 bases). This CDR3 contains 15 residues. Germline CDR1 reads MNHEY; CDR2 reads SVGAGI. Trimming cost V 5 bases and J 7 bases, with 18 bases left between them. CDR3 in amino acids: CASSLATGGQNEQFF. For the CDR3, the DNA is TGTGCCAGCAGTCTTGCTACGGGGGGCCAAAATGAGCAGTTCTTC.

A few counts support this clone. V is TRBV21-1 and J is TRBJ2-1; the DNA was not compared with TRBD2, the D call given in the table. TRBV21-1 is a pseudogene. The CDR3 has 13 residues. Here the CDR3 reads CASSQDSGNEQFF. The CDR3 DNA is TGTGCCAGCAGCCAAGATTCGGGAAATGAGCAGTTCTTC.

The chain combines TRBV21-1 with TRBJ1-4; TRBD1, the table's D call, was not compared with the DNA. TRBV21-1 is assigned pseudogene status. The CDR3 has 14 amino acids. The CDR3 spells CASSKEGETEKLFF. The DNA for the CDR3 is TGTGCCAGCAGCAAAGAGGGGGAGACCGAAAAACTGTTTTTT.

The gene calls are TRBV5-1 and TRBJ2-3; D is ambiguous. This CDR3 is 15 amino acids long. With 2 bases removed from V and 5 bases from J, the gap between germline ends came to 15 bases. The germline CDR1 and CDR2 sequences are SGHRS and YFSETQ. This CDR3 is CASSFLPSIGDTQYF. The CDR3 DNA reads TGCGCCAGCAGCTTCCTTCCCTCAATCGGAGATACGCAGTATTTT.

The chain carries TRBV18 and TRBJ2-2, with 7 bases fitting TRBD1. Germline V gene sequence: CDR1 KGHSH, CDR2 LQKENI. With V trimmed by 6 bases and J by 1 base, 5 bases remained unmatched. The length of the CDR3 is 15 residues. CDR3 region: CASSVGTVNTGELFF. DNA of the CDR3: TGTGCCAGCTCCGTCGGGACAGTGAACACCGGGGAGCTGTTTTTT.

In DNA form, the CDR3 reads TGTGCCAGCAGTTACCAACAGGGTTTAAACTATGGCTACACCTTC. It translates to CASSYQQGLNYGYTF. The chain carries TRBV6-5 and TRBJ1-2, with TRBD1 as a possible D gene (6 bases). CDR3 size: 15 residues. V was pared by 2 bases and J by 2 bases, with 12 bases between. Germline values: CDR1 MNHEY, CDR2 SVGAGI.